This TCR beta chain was sequenced during a study of shared clonotypes between healthy human individuals. Across the study: Ranging from 18 to 49 in age, donors were a couple of women and three men.

Germline lookup yields CDR1 SGHRS and CDR2 YFSETQ. The J segment lost 9 bases and the V segment lost 4 bases, leaving 10 bases of the junction unmatched. This CDR3 is built from 15 residues. A word on this clone: Its antigen is not known.

Study observations and caveats: Among several donors, roughly 5% of naive CD4 clonotypes were found in common.

This table comes from immunoSEQ multiplex PCR, and its TCRdb copy is limited to in-frame clones, with some not included. The sample includes approximately 250,000 clones, approximately 65% of them seen just once. This TCR was sampled from a man aged 30 to 39 in good health. The sample was memory CD4+ T cells sorted from blood. Subset in this sample: CD45RA-negative fraction. V and J are TRBV5-1 and TRBJ2-1, with 10 bases lining up with TRBD1. The CDR3 spells CASSQPGQGTGEQFF. The DNA of the CDR3 is TGCGCCAGCAGCCAGCCGGGACAGGGGACGGGTGAGCAGTTCTTC.